The sequence of this TCR beta chain was determined in a study of technical replicates of blood from a few donors. V was cut by 2 bases and J by 6 bases, with 16 bases left in between. Germline-derived CDR1 and CDR2 are MDHEN and SYDVKM. The CDR3 runs 15 residues. Clones were read by immunoSEQ multiplex PCR, and TCRdb kept only the in-frame ones, dropping some. The profile covers under 85,000 clones, with 92% appearing a single time and 0.3% to 0.45% taken by the ten largest. The chain carries TRBV28 and TRBJ1-2; tentative D call: TRBD1 (6 bases). The sample was T cells isolated from PBMCs. The source of this sequence is a human donor in good health. The CDR3 DNA is TGTGCCAGCAGTTTAATTAGTGGGACATTCGATGGCTACACCTTC. This translates into CASSLISGTFDGYTF.